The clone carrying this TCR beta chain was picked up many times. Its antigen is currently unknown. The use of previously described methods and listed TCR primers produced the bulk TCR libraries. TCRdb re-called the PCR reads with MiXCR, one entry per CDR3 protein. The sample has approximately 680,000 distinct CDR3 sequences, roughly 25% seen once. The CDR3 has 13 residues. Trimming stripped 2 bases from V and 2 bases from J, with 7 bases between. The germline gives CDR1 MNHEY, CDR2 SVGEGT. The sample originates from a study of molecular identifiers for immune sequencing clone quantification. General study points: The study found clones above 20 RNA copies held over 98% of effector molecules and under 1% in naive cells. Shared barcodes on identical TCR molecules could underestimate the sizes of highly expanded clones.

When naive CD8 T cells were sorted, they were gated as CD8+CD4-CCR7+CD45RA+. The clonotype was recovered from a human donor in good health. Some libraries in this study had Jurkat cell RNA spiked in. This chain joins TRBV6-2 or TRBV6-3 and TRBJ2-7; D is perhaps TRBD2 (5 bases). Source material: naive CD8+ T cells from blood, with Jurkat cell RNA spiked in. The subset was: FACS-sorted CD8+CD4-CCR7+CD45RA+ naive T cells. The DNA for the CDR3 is TGTGCCAGCAGTTACGGGCGGGCCTACGAGCAGTACTTC. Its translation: CASSYGRAYEQYF.